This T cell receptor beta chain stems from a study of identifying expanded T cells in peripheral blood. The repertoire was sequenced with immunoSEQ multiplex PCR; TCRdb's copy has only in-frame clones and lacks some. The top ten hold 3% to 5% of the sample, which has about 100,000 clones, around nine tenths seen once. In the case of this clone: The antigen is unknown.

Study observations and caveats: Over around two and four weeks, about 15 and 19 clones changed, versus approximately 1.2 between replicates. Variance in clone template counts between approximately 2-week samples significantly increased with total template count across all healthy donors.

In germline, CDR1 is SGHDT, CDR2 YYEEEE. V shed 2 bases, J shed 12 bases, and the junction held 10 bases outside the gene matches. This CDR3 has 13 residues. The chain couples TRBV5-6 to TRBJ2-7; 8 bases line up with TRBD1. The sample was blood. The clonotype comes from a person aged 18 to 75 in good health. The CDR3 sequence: CASSLTSDRGLYF. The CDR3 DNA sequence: TGTGCCAGCAGCTTAACCAGCGACAGGGGACTGTACTTC.